Listed here is a single T cell receptor (beta chain). These data originate in a study of control samples from healthy donors and cancer patients. The repertoire was sequenced with immunoSEQ multiplex PCR; TCRdb's copy has only in-frame clones and lacks some. Among about 120,000 clones listed, more than 80% were seen once. The sequence was obtained from a man aged 45-65 years in good health. Sequenced sample: blood.

CDR3 in amino acids: CASSPDGAYEQYF. CDR3 in DNA: TGTGCCAGCAGTCCCGACGGAGCCTACGAGCAGTACTTC. The chain combines TRBV27 with TRBJ2-7; no clear D gene. Germline-derived CDR1 and CDR2 are MNHEY and SMNVEV (reference sequence). The CDR3 length is 13 residues. The V end was cut by 5 bases, the J end by 2 bases, with 10 bases between.